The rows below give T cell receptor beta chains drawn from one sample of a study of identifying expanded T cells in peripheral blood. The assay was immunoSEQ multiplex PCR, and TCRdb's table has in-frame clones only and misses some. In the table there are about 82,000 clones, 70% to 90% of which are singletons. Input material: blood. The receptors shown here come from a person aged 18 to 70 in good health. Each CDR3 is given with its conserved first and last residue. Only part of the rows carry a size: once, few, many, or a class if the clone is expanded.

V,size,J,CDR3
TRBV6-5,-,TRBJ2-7,CASSYSPTYEQYF
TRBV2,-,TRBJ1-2,CASSEERDYGYTF
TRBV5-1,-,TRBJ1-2,CASSLAAYYGYTF
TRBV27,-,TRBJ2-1,CASRRLAGAYNEQFF
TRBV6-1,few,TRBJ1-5,CASRDRDLQPQHF
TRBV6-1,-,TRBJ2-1,CASSVSGGIVTYNEQFF
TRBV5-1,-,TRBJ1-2,CASSLRENSNYKNYGYTF
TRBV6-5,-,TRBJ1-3,CASRGTRTSGNTIYF
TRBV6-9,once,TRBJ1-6,CASSYSEDGQSSYNSPLHF
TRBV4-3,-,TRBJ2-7,CASSQAAADEQYF
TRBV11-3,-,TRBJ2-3,CASSFGRGTDTQYF
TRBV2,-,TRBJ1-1,CASRAVDRGNTEAFF
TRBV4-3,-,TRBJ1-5,CASSQDLARAEPQHF
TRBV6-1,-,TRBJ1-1,CASSEDGTGLAMNTEAFF
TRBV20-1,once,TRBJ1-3,CSASSGNTIYF
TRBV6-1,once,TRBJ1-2,CASRLGQFGYTF
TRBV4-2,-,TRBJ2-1,CASSQVSGGWYNEQFF
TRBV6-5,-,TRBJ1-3,CASSHLRGGGDTIYF
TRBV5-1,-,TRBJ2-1,CASSLRTSGPNEQFF
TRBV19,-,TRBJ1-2,CASSPEGRSGYTF
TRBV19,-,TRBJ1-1,CASRSPGTSSEAFF
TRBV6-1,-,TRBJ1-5,CASSVPTRVTPQHF
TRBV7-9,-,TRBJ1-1,CASSGAGRYTEAFF
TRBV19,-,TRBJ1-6,CASSPKAGTSPLHF
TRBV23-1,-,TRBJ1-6,CASSRRDRRLFNSPLHF
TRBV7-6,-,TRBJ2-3,CASSGGGDTQYF
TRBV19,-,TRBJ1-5,CASSNPGTPNQPQHF
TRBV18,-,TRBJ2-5,CASSRSGPLQETQYF
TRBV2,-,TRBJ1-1,CASSEGRQGAVFEAFF
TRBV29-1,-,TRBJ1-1,CSVEEGDTEAFF
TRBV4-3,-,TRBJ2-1,CASSHGTSGRDEQFF
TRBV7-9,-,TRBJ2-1,CASSFGLAGGPGEQFF
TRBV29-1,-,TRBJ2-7,CSVEDRQGQQYF
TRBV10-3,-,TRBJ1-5,CAIGTGSNQPQHF
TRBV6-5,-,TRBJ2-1,CASSSLSGGAYNEQFF
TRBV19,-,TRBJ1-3,CASSIDRGNTIYF
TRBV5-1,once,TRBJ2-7,CASSRVRDTYEQYF
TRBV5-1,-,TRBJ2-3,CASGQDHTLTDTQYF
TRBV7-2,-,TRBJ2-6,CASSRQTFPARGANVLTF
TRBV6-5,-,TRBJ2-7,CASSYSVGNPPYEQYF
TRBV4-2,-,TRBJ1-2,CASSQGAGFPDGYTF
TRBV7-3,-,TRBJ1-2,CASSLMPGGQGTRAYGYTF
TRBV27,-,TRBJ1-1,CASSARTGESFF
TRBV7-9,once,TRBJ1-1,CASSSTGTEAFF
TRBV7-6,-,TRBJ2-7,CASSPGDRGAFEQYF
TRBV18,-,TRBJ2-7,CASSPQDYEQYF
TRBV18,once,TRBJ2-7,CASSPGLGEQYF
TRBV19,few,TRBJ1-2,CASSAHRQERGYTF
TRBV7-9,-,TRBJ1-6,CASSPAANNSPLHF